The clone carrying this T cell receptor (beta chain) was seen a handful of times. Unique molecular identifiers were used in preparing the TCRbeta library. Via MiXCR, TCRdb re-called the PCR reads, giving one row per CDR3 protein. The sample lists approximately 400,000 distinct CDR3 sequences, approximately 10% occurring once. The sample is drawn from a study of T-cell reconstitution after alpha-beta-depleted transplantation in children. CDR1 SQVTM and CDR2 ANQGSEA come from the germline V gene. Trimming at V came to 0 bases and at J to 1 base, leaving 22 bases not matched to a gene. This CDR3 has 21 amino acids.

The origin of this receptor is a human donor who donated a stem cell graft to a child with acute myeloid leukemia. Sequenced material: PBMCs from the stem cell graft donor, taken from the stem cell graft. This chain uses TRBV29-1 with TRBJ2-7, with 9 bases identical to TRBD2. CDR3 nucleotide sequence: TGCAGCGTTGAAGATTCAAATCCGGGACAAGCCGGGACTAGCCCTTCCTACGAGCAGTACTTC. Amino acid sequence: CSVEDSNPGQAGTSPSYEQYF.